This T cell receptor beta chain appears in the sequencing data of a study of OX40 agonist ivuxolimab in advanced cancers. Measured with immunoSEQ multiplex PCR; TCRdb has only the in-frame clones, and not every one. The data show around 70,000 clones, 70% to 90% seen once. The CDR3 spans 18 residues. V shed 3 bases, J shed 4 bases, and the junction held 17 bases outside the gene matches. CDR1 and CDR2 from the germline V gene are MDHEN and SYDVKM. This TCR came from an adult with an advanced solid tumor such as melanoma, head and neck, liver or kidney cancer. The input for sequencing was CD4+ or CD8+ T cells sorted from blood, taken in a trial of the OX40 agonist ivuxolimab. The chain uses TRBV28 and TRBJ1-2; 7 bases are shared with TRBD1. DNA of the CDR3: TGTGCCAGCAGTTTCCCCAGAGGGTCCAGGGGGTGGCTCTATGGCTACACCTTC. Translation gives CASSFPRGSRGWLYGYTF.